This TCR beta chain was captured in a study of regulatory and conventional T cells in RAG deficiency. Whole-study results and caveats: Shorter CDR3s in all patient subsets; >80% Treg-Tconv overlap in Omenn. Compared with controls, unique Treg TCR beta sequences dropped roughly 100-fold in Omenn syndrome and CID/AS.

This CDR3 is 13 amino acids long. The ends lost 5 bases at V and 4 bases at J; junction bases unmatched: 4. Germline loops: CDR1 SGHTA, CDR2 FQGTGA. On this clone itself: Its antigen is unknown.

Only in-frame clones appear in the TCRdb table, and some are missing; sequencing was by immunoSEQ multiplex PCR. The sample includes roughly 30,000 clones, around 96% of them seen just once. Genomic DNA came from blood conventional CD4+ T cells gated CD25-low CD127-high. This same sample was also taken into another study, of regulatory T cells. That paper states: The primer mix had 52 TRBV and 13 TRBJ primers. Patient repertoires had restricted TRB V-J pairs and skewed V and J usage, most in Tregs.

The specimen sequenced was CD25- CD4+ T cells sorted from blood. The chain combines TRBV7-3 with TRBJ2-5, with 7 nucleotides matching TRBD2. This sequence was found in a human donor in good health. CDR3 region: CASSQGGRETQYF. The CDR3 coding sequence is TGTGCCAGCAGCCAGGGCGGGAGAGAGACCCAGTACTTC.